One and the same sample provided the 28 T cell receptor beta chains below, sequenced in a study of identical twins. TCRdb analysed the 5' RACE reads with MiXCR anew, one entry per CDR3 protein. The sample has approximately 500,000 distinct CDR3 sequences, more than 20% seen once; the top ten hold about 2.7%. This same sample was also part of a study on T cells expressing NK-cell markers.

The sequenced material came from CD4+ T cells sorted from blood. These receptors originate from a young woman in good health.

The chain combines TRBV20-1 with TRBJ2-5; tentative D call: TRBD2 (5 bases). The CDR3 contains 12 residues. Between the trimmed V and J ends, which lost 1 base and 7 bases, there was a span of 10 bases. The germline CDR1 and CDR2 sequences are DFQATT and SNEGSKA (reference sequence). This CDR3 is CSARALGVTQYF. DNA for the CDR3: TGCAGTGCTAGAGCCCTGGGAGTGACCCAGTACTTC.

The rearrangement links TRBV10-3 to TRBJ2-3, with 10 bases matching TRBD2. V was clipped by 4 bases and J by 5 bases; unmatched bases: 6. The germline V gene has CDR1 ENHRY and CDR2 SYGVKD. This CDR3 region has 15 residues. CDR3 loop: CAISAIAGGRDTQYF. In DNA, the CDR3 is TGTGCCATCAGTGCTATAGCGGGGGGCCGAGATACGCAGTATTTT.

The sample holds a few counts of this clonotype. V gene TRBV6-1 combines with J gene TRBJ2-4; 7 bases line up with TRBD2. V shed 5 bases and J 7 bases; nucleotides not matched to a gene: 11. CDR1 is MNHNS and CDR2 is SASEGT in the germline V gene. The CDR3 runs to 15 residues. The CDR3 sequence is CASSLGGGSRNIQYF. CDR3 in DNA: TGTGCCAGCAGTCTGGGGGGGGGTAGTCGGAACATTCAGTACTTC.

This chain uses TRBV10-3 with TRBJ1-1; D is undetermined. The CDR3 length is 15 residues. Germline-derived CDR1 and CDR2 are ENHRY and SYGVKD. Trimming stripped 2 bases from V and 1 base from J, with 11 bases between. In DNA, the CDR3 is TGTGCCATCAGTGAGAGTCCGGGGAAGAACACTGAAGCTTTCTTT. Protein product: CAISESPGKNTEAFF.

J is TRBJ2-7 and V is TRBV28; no reliable D call. Germline V gene data show CDR1 as MDHEN and CDR2 as SYDVKM. CDR3 length: 13 residues. Trimming stripped 5 bases from V and 7 bases from J, with 15 bases between. This CDR3 reads CASSGEGLQEQYF. DNA for the CDR3: TGTGCCAGCAGTGGTGAAGGGTTGCAGGAGCAGTACTTC. Full variable domain (missing parts from reference TRBV28 and TRBJ2-7): DVKVTQSSRYLVKRTGEKVFLECVQDMDHENMFWYRQDPGLGLRLIYFSYDVKMKEKGDIPEGYSVSREKKERFSLILESASTNQTSMYLCASSGEGLQEQYFGPGTRLTVT.

CDR3 bases: TGCGCCAGCAGCCTATACCGGGACAGGGGTCGTGAGACCCAGTACTTC. As protein: CASSLYRDRGRETQYF. This rearrangement joins TRBV5-1 to TRBJ2-5, with 10 nucleotides matching TRBD1. CDR3 length: 16 amino acids. Germline CDR1 is SGHRS and CDR2 is YFSETQ. With V trimmed by 4 bases and J by 5 bases, 11 bases remained unmatched.

The chain's CDR3 is CASSTNGGLTGELFF. The CDR3 DNA reads TGTGCCAGCAGCACAAATGGGGGGCTGACCGGGGAGCTGTTTTTT. V usage is TRBV7-3 and J usage is TRBJ2-2; the D gene could be TRBD1 or TRBD2 (6 bases each). The ends were cut back, 5 bases at V and 5 bases at J, with 15 bases in the middle. CDR3 length: 15 amino acids. The germline V gene encodes CDR1 SGHTA and CDR2 FQGTGA.

This chain uses TRBV10-2 with TRBJ1-2; 8 nucleotides align to TRBD1. Losses at the gene ends were 6 bases for V and 3 bases for J; bases not matched to a gene: 6. This CDR3 is 14 amino acids long. The germline CDR1 and CDR2 sequences are WSHSY and SAAADI. For the CDR3, the DNA is TGCGCCAGCAGCCGCAGGGGGCAAGACTATGGCTACACCTTC. Translated: CASSRRGQDYGYTF.

This clonotype has a handful of counts. The chain is built from TRBV20-1 and TRBJ2-1; D not certain. From germline, CDR1 is DFQATT and CDR2 SNEGSKA (reference sequence). This CDR3 comprises 15 residues. V lost 2 bases to trimming and J lost 7 bases, with 18 bases between them. The CDR3 nucleotides read TGCAGTGCTAGATTTGTGAATGGGCCCTCGAATGAGCAGTTCTTC. Protein product: CSARFVNGPSNEQFF.

J is TRBJ1-3 and V is TRBV27; perhaps TRBD1 as D (5 bases). There are 14 residues in the CDR3. Germline-derived CDR1 and CDR2 are MNHEY and SMNVEV (reference sequence). V lost 4 bases and J 4 bases, leaving 11 bases between the germline ends. The CDR3 sequence: CASSSPGLGNTIYF. CDR3 coding DNA: TGTGCCAGCAGTTCGCCAGGGTTAGGAAACACCATATATTTT.

The table lists this clonotype with a few counts. The V gene is TRBV20-1, the J gene TRBJ2-5; D unclear. The CDR3 has 14 residues. From germline, CDR1 is DFQATT and CDR2 SNEGSKA (reference sequence). With 2 bases removed from V and 3 bases from J, the gap between germline ends came to 13 bases. CDR3 amino acids: CSARPDPFKETQYF. For the CDR3, the DNA is TGCAGTGCTAGACCGGACCCATTCAAAGAGACCCAGTACTTC.

The V and J genes are TRBV20-1 and TRBJ2-7; TRBD2 matches 14 bases. The V segment lost 5 bases and the J segment 3 bases; nucleotides outside the gene matches: 6. The CDR3 runs 15 residues. Germline V lookup: CDR1 DFQATT, CDR2 SNEGSKA (reference sequence). CDR3 nucleotide sequence: TGCAGTGCTTCGGGACTAGCGGGAGCCAGCTACGAGCAGTACTTC. The encoded protein is CSASGLAGASYEQYF.

The chain recombines TRBV7-2 with TRBJ2-5; either TRBD1 or TRBD2 may supply D (6 bases each). CDR1 and CDR2 (germline): SGHTA, FQGNSA. There are 17 residues in the CDR3. The ends were cut back, 7 bases at V and 5 bases at J, with 26 bases in the middle. The CDR3 here is CASNEGGRARVWETQYF. For the CDR3, the DNA is TGTGCCAGCAACGAGGGGGGCAGGGCGAGGGTTTGGGAGACCCAGTACTTC. The full variable domain, in which reference TRBV7-2 and TRBJ2-5 provide the parts outside the CDR3, is GAGVSQSPSNKVTEKGKDVELRCDPISGHTALYWYRQSLGQGLEFLIYFQGNSAPDKSGLPSDRFSAERTGGSVSTLTIQRTQQEDSAVYLCASNEGGRARVWETQYFGPGTRLLVL.

This chain links TRBV10-3 with TRBJ1-2; 7 positions match TRBD1. In germline, CDR1 is ENHRY, CDR2 SYGVKD. The CDR3 runs 14 residues. V dropped 8 bases and J dropped 2; count of bases not matched to a gene: 8. CDR3 sequence (DNA): TGTGCCATCGGCGGGGGGACAGTCAACTATGGCTACACCTTC. Residues: CAIGGGTVNYGYTF.

The chain uses TRBV12-3 or TRBV12-4 and TRBJ1-1; a possible D gene is TRBD1 (5 bases). Trimming took 6 bases from V and 0 from J, leaving 14 bases between them. This CDR3 contains 15 residues. DNA of the CDR3: TGTGCCAGCAGCTCACGGTGGGGCATGAACACTGAAGCTTTCTTT. Residues: CASSSRWGMNTEAFF.

The J gene is TRBJ2-1, the V gene TRBV7-3; 9 bases match TRBD2. There are 16 residues in the CDR3. Trimming at V came to 1 base and at J to 6 bases, leaving 7 bases not matched to a gene. Germline CDR1 is SGHTA and CDR2 is FQGTGA. This CDR3 reads CASSLNRGGALNEQFF. CDR3 sequence (DNA): TGTGCCAGCAGCTTAAATCGCGGGGGGGCCCTCAATGAGCAGTTCTTC.

This chain links TRBV12-3 or TRBV12-4 with TRBJ2-2; 7 bases match TRBD2. V dropped 8 bases and J dropped 1; count of bases not matched to a gene: 7. CDR3 length: 15 residues. The CDR3 region is CASGKGLQNTGELFF. The DNA of the CDR3 is TGTGCCAGCGGAAAGGGACTACAGAACACCGGGGAGCTGTTTTTT.

This clonotype was seen ten or more times. The chain has TRBV3-1 and TRBJ2-7, with 10 bases identical to TRBD2. Trimming took 1 base from V and 6 from J; bases not matched to a gene: 6. Germline CDR1 is LGHDT and CDR2 is YNNKEL (reference sequence). This CDR3 region has 15 residues. This CDR3 is CASSQASSGGGEQYF. The CDR3 nucleotides read TGTGCCAGCAGCCAAGCGTCTAGCGGGGGCGGCGAGCAGTACTTC.

The chain couples TRBV24-1 to TRBJ2-3; D is ambiguous. Germline lookup yields CDR1 KGHDR and CDR2 SFDVKD. This CDR3 has 15 residues. V lost 1 base and J 1 base, leaving 8 bases between the germline ends. This CDR3 is CATSDFNSGTDTQYF. CDR3 in DNA: TGTGCCACCAGTGATTTTAATTCTGGCACAGATACGCAGTATTTT.

The chain employs TRBV27 and TRBJ2-3; 7 bases map to TRBD2. The CDR3 length is 15 residues. The germline V gene has CDR1 MNHEY and CDR2 SMNVEV (reference sequence). V trimming: 7 bases; J trimming: 4 bases; junction bases outside the gene matches: 11. The CDR3 DNA is TGTGCCAGCACCCCCAGGGCGGCGGGGGCAGATACGCAGTATTTT. It translates to CASTPRAAGADTQYF.

This rearrangement joins TRBV19 to TRBJ2-7; D possibly uses TRBD1 or TRBD2 (5 bases each). The germline V and J ends were trimmed by 3 bases and 2 bases, with 14 bases remaining between them. This CDR3 is built from 15 residues. Germline V gene sequence: CDR1 LNHDA, CDR2 SQIVND (reference sequence). CDR3 coding DNA: TGTGCCAGTAGTATTCCTTCCCGAGGGGCCTACGAGCAGTACTTC. Translation gives CASSIPSRGAYEQYF.

The chain recombines TRBV7-2 with TRBJ2-1; D unclear. This CDR3 is built from 15 residues. From germline, CDR1 is SGHTA and CDR2 FQGNSA. V was cut by 0 bases and J by 2 bases, with 8 bases left in between. The CDR3 here is CASSLAGNTYNEQFF. The CDR3 DNA reads TGTGCCAGCAGCTTAGCAGGGAACACCTACAATGAGCAGTTCTTC. The full variable domain, rest sourced from reference TRBV7-2 and TRBJ2-1, is GAGVSQSPSNKVTEKGKDVELRCDPISGHTALYWYRQSLGQGLEFLIYFQGNSAPDKSGLPSDRFSAERTGGSVSTLTIQRTQQEDSAVYLCASSLAGNTYNEQFFGPGTRLTVL.

This chain joins TRBV5-1 and TRBJ2-4, with TRBD2 identical over 8 bases. Germline lookup yields CDR1 SGHRS and CDR2 YFSETQ. V shed 2 bases and J 6 bases; nucleotides not matched to a gene: 13. The length of the CDR3 is 17 residues. CDR3 DNA: TGCGCCAGCAGCTTAGGCCGGGGAGCGGGGGCTGCAAACATTCAGTACTTC. Amino acid sequence: CASSLGRGAGAANIQYF.

This rearrangement joins TRBV9 to TRBJ2-3; D gene uncertain. The CDR3 totals 16 residues. Trimming took off 2 bases at V and 0 bases at J, with 13 bases between the two ends. The germline CDR1 and CDR2 sequences are SGDLS and YYNGEE. The CDR3 reads CASSVGTAQSTDTQYF. The CDR3 DNA reads TGTGCCAGCAGCGTGGGAACCGCACAAAGCACAGATACGCAGTATTTT.

The V call is TRBV5-1, the J call TRBJ1-2; TRBD1 aligns across 8 bases. The CDR3 is 14 amino acids. Germline CDR1 reads SGHRS; CDR2 reads YFSETQ. Unmatched junction bases numbered 5, after V lost 1 base and J lost 6 bases. As DNA, the CDR3 is TGCGCCAGCAGCTTGAAGGGACAGGCTAATGGCTACACCTTC. Its protein product is CASSLKGQANGYTF.

The CDR3 nucleotides are TGTGCCAGCAGCCAAGGGGAGTACGGAGCGGGCTACACCTTC. Its protein product is CASSQGEYGAGYTF. The chain carries TRBV3-1 and TRBJ1-2; no firm D call. With 1 base removed from V and 8 bases from J, the gap between germline ends came to 14 bases. Germline assignment: CDR1 LGHDT and CDR2 YNNKEL (reference sequence). The CDR3 has 14 amino acids.

The chain employs TRBV20-1 and TRBJ1-5; 7 nucleotides match TRBD1. After removal of 2 bases from V and 4 bases from J, the junction contained 8 bases not matched to a gene. This CDR3 is 15 amino acids long. CDR1 is DFQATT and CDR2 is SNEGSKA in the germline V gene (reference sequence). The CDR3 DNA reads as TGCAGTGCTAGACCCGGGACAGCGACTAATCAGCCCCAGCATTTT. The encoded protein is CSARPGTATNQPQHF.

As for this clonotype: A read error is possible here, since a much larger clone lies one base away. The chain joins TRBV6-2 or TRBV6-3 to TRBJ2-3; 12 bases match TRBD2. CDR1 is MNHEY, CDR2 SVGEGT, per germline. With V trimmed by 2 bases and J by 0 bases, 12 bases remained unmatched. The CDR3 spans 20 residues. CDR3 sequence (DNA): TGTGCCAGCAGTTACCCGACTAGCGGGGGCCAGCCGGCAAGCACAGATACGCAGTATTTT. It specifies CASSYPTSGGQPASTDTQYF.